Described below is a single T cell receptor beta chain sequence and its context. These data are taken from a study of cytomegalovirus exposure and HLA in healthy donors. Germline loops: CDR1 SGHAT, CDR2 FQNNGV. This CDR3 has 14 residues. The V segment lost 1 base and the J segment 7 bases; nucleotides outside the gene matches: 6. The PCR used 60 Vbeta and 13 Jbeta primers. Repertoires were generated with immunoSEQ multiplex PCR, while TCRdb's copy carries only in-frame clones and drops some. The table lists about 34,000 clones, roughly two thirds of them singletons, with roughly 9.1% in the top ten. Sequenced sample: PBMCs. This chain uses TRBV11-2 with TRBJ2-7; TRBD1 matches at 8 bases. The source of this sequence is a middle-aged man in good health and CMV-seropositive. The CDR3 DNA reads TGTGCCAGCAGCTTAGGGGACAGGCGTGAAGAGCAGTACTTC. Translation: CASSLGDRREEQYF.